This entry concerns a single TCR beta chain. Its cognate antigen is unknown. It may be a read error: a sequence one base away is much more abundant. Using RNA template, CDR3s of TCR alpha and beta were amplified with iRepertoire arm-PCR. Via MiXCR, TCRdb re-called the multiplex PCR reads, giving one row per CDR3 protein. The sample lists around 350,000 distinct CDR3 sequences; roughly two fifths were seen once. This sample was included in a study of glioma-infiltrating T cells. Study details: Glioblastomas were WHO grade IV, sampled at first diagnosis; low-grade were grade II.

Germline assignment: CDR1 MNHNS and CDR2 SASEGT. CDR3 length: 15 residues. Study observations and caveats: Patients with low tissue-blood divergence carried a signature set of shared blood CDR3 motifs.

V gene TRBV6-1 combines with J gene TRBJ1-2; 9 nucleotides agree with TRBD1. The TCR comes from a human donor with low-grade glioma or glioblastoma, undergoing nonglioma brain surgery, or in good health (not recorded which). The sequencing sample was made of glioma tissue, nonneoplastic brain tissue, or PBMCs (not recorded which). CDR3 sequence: CASSRLGQGGYGHTF. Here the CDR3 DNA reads TGTGCCAGCAGTCGCTTGGGACAGGGTGGCTATGGCCACACCTTC.